This TCR beta chain was recovered during a study of T cells in tuberculosis. Study-level background: PBMC were archived before or within 7 days of starting treatment. Notes on the study in general: The TCR-beta difference was not significant; alpha differences partly reflected length. Active tuberculosis cases were adults; controls were adolescents.

The CDR3 consists of 12 residues. CDR1 and CDR2 (germline): SGHRS, YFSETQ. V dropped 5 bases and J dropped 12 bases, with 18 bases sitting between them. This clone is a singleton in its sample. Its specificity is unknown. The method was immunoSEQ multiplex PCR; TCRdb's version includes in-frame clones alone and lacks a portion of them. The sample lists some 30,000 clones; about 90% were seen once. Time point specified: new active TB diagnosis, blood taken before or within 7 days of starting treatment. Included patients were adults of at least 18, HIV-seronegative, South African. The chain uses TRBV5-1 and TRBJ2-7; D is ambiguous. This TCR derives from an adult with tuberculosis. This specimen consisted of PBMCs, obtained at tuberculosis diagnosis. Here the CDR3 reads CASSLRPAERYF. Here the CDR3 DNA reads TGCGCCAGCAGTCTTCGTCCCGCGGAAAGGTACTTC.